These 5 T cell receptor beta chains share one sample of origin, sequenced in a study of CD4+ T cells in melanoma. The method was immunoSEQ multiplex PCR; TCRdb's version includes in-frame clones alone and lacks a portion of them. The sample includes over 10,000 clones, about 83% of them seen just once. Sequenced material: cells from a culture (not recorded whether cultured in vitro). The receptors come from a human donor with melanoma.

The chain has TRBV5-1 and TRBJ2-1; D is perhaps TRBD1 (5 bases). V shed 4 bases and J shed 5 bases, with 7 bases lying between them. Germline V gives CDR1 SGHRS, CDR2 YFSETQ. The CDR3 loop spans 12 amino acids. CDR3 sequence: CASSQGHNEQFF. CDR3 nucleotides: TGCGCCAGCAGCCAGGGCCACAATGAGCAGTTCTTC. Full variable domain (rest looked up from reference TRBV5-1 and TRBJ2-1): KAGVTQTPRYLIKTRGQQVTLSCSPISGHRSVSWYQQTPGQGLQFLFEYFSETQRNKGNFPGRFSGRQFSNSRSEMNVSTLELGDSALYLCASSQGHNEQFFGPGTRLTVL.

V usage is TRBV30 and J usage is TRBJ1-2; perhaps TRBD1 as D (5 bases). Deletions cut 0 bases from V and 8 bases from J, with 10 bases between. This CDR3 contains 12 residues. CDR1 and CDR2 (germline): GTSNPN, SVGIG (reference sequence). The CDR3 protein is CAWSVLRDGYTF. The CDR3 DNA sequence: TGTGCCTGGAGTGTACTTAGGGACGGCTACACCTTC.

This chain connects TRBV5-6 to TRBJ1-6; 7 bases are a match to TRBD1. CDR3 length equals 15 residues. Germline V gives CDR1 SGHDT, CDR2 YYEEEE. The junction had 3 bases not matched to a gene; V was cut back by 2 bases and J by 4 bases. The CDR3 DNA sequence: TGTGCCAGCAGCTTCAGGGGACAGTATAATTCACCCCTCCACTTT. This encodes CASSFRGQYNSPLHF.

The DNA for the CDR3 is TGCGCCAGCAGCTTGGCAGCTGGGCCGGGCGAGCAGTACTTC. Amino acids: CASSLAAGPGEQYF. This chain joins TRBV5-1 and TRBJ2-7; unclear D gene. V was clipped by 0 bases and J by 6 bases, with 13 bases between them. CDR1 SGHRS and CDR2 YFSETQ come from the germline V gene. The CDR3 sequence is 14 residues long.

The CDR3 DNA reads as TGTGCCAGCAGCCTTGGGGTAATAGGGATCACCGGGGAGCTGTTTTTT. Residues: CASSLGVIGITGELFF. The chain carries TRBV5-4 and TRBJ2-2; D is unresolved. The germline V and J ends were trimmed by 4 bases and 4 bases, with 17 bases remaining between them. Germline-derived CDR1 and CDR2 are SGHNT and YYREEE (reference sequence). The CDR3 contains 16 residues.